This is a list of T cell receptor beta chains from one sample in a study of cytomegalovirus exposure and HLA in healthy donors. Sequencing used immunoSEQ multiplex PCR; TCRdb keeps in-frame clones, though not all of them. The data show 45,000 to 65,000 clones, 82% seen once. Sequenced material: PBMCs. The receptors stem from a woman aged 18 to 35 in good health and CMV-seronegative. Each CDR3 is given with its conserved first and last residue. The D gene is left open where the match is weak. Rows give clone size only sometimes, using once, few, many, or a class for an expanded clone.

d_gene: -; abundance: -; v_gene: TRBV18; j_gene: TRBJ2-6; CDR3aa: CASGRGSGANVLTF; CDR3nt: TGTGCCAGCGGACGGGGCTCTGGGGCCAACGTCCTGACTTTC
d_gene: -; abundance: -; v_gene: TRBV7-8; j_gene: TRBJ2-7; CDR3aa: CASSFHGGSYEQYF; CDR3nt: TGTGCCAGCAGCTTCCACGGCGGCTCCTACGAGCAGTACTTC
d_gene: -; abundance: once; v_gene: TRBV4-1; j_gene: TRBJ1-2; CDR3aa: CASSQVSSFLNYGYTF; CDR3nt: TGCGCCAGCAGCCAAGTTAGCTCTTTCCTTAACTATGGCTACACCTTC
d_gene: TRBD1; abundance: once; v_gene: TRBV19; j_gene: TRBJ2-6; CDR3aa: CASISPGTDPSGANGLTF; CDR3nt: TGTGCCAGTATCTCCCCGGGGACAGACCCCTCTGGGGCCAACGGCCTGACTTTC
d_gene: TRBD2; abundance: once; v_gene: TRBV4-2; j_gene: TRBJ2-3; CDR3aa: CASSKRYTSGSDTQYF; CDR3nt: TGTGCCAGCAGCAAAAGATATACTAGCGGGAGTGATACGCAGTATTTT
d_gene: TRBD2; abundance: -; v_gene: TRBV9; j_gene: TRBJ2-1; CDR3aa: CASSAGLGSNEQFF; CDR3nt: TGTGCCAGCAGCGCGGGACTAGGAAGCAATGAGCAGTTCTTC
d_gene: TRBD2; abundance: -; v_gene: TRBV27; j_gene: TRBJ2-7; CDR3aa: CASSPRVSGRFDVYEQYF; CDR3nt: TGTGCCAGCAGTCCCCGGGTTAGCGGGAGGTTCGATGTATACGAGCAGTACTTC
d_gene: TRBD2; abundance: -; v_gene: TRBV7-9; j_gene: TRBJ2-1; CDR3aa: CSSSQRGSSYNEQFF; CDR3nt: TGTTCCAGCAGTCAGCGGGGGAGCTCCTACAATGAGCAGTTCTTC
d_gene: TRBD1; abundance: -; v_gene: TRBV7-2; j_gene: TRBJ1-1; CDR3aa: CASSRGSGQGGTEAFF; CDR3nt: TGTGCCAGCAGCAGAGGGTCCGGCCAGGGGGGCACTGAAGCTTTCTTT
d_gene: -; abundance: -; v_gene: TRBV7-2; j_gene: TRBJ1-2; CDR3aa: CASIPGGVYGYTF; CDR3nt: TGTGCCAGCATCCCTGGAGGGGTCTATGGCTACACCTTC
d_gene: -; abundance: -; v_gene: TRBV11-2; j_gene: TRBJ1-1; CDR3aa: CASSHRQIEKEAFF; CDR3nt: TGTGCCAGCAGCCACCGCCAAATCGAGAAGGAAGCTTTCTTT
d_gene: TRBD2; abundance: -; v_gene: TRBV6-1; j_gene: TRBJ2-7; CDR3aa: CASNKREGYEQYF; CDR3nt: TGTGCCAGCAATAAGCGGGAGGGTTACGAGCAGTACTTC
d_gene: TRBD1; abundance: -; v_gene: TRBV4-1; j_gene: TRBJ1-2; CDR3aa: CASSQVDRVNYGYTF; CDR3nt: TGCGCCAGCAGCCAAGTTGACAGGGTAAACTATGGCTACACCTTC
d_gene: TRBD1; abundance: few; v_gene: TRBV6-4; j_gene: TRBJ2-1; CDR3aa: CASSPGTGGYEQFF; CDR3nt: TGTGCCAGCAGCCCCGGGACAGGGGGCTATGAGCAGTTCTTC
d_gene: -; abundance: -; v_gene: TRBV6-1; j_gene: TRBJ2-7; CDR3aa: CASIGGSLREQYF; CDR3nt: TGTGCCAGCATAGGAGGGTCTCTACGCGAGCAGTACTTC
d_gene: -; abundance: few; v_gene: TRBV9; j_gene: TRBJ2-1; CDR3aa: CASSATESSYNEQFF; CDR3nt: TGTGCCAGCAGCGCGACGGAGAGCTCCTACAATGAGCAGTTCTTC
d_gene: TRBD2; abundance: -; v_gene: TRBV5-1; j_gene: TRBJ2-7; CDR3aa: CASSPPGLAGVTYEQYF; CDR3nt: TGCGCCAGCAGCCCGCCGGGACTAGCGGGAGTAACCTACGAGCAGTACTTC
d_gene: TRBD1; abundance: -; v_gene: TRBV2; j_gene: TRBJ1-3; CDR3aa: CASSVGQTSGNTIYF; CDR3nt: TGTGCCAGCAGCGTGGGACAGACCTCTGGAAACACCATATATTTT
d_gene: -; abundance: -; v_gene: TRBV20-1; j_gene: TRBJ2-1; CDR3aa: CSASQDNEQFF; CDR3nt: TGCAGTGCTAGCCAGGACAATGAGCAGTTCTTC
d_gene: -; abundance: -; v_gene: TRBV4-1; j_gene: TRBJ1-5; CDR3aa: CASSQGAYQPQHF; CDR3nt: TGCGCCAGCAGCCAGGGGGCCTATCAGCCCCAGCATTTT
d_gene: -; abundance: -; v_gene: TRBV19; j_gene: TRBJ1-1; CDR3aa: CASSTSFEANTEAFF; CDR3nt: TGTGCCAGTAGTACCTCTTTCGAGGCGAACACTGAAGCTTTCTTT
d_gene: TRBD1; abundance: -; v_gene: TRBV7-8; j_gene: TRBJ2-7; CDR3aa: CASSLDRGAYEQYF; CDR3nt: TGTGCCAGCAGCTTAGACAGGGGGGCCTACGAGCAGTACTTC
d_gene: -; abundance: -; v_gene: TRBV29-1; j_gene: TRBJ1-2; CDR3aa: CSVMPGLGSYGYTF; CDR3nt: TGCAGCGTTATGCCGGGCCTAGGGAGCTATGGCTACACCTTC
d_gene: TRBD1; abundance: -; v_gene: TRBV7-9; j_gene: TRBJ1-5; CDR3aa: CSSSLAGDRANQPQHF; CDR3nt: TGTTCCAGCAGCTTAGCGGGAGACAGGGCAAATCAGCCCCAGCATTTT
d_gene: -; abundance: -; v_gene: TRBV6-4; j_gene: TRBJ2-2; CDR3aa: CASSDGPGTGELFF; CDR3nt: TGTGCCAGCAGTGACGGCCCGGGAACCGGGGAGCTGTTTTTT
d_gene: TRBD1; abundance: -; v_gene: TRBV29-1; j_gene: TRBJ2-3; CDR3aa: CSSHRGTGVDTQYF; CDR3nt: TGCAGCTCTCATAGGGGGACAGGGGTGGATACGCAGTATTTT
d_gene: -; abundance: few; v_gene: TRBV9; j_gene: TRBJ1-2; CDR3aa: CASSVTENYGYTF; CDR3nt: TGTGCCAGCAGCGTTACCGAGAACTATGGCTACACCTTC
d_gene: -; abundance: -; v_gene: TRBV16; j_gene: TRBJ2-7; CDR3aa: CASSQSSEQYF; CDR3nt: TGTGCCAGCAGCCAATCTAGCGAGCAGTACTTC
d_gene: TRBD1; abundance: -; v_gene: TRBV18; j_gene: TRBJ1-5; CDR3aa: CASSRVGGPQPQHF; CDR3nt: TGTGCCAGCTCACGGGTAGGGGGCCCTCAGCCCCAGCATTTT
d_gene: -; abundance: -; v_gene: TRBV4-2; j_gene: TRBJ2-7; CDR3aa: CASSQDGENRASYEQYF; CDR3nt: TGTGCCAGCAGCCAAGATGGGGAGAACAGGGCTTCCTACGAGCAGTACTTC
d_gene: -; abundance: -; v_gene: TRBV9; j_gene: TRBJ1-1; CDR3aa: CASSVRGHWGTEAFF; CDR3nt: TGTGCCAGCAGCGTAAGAGGGCACTGGGGCACTGAAGCTTTCTTT
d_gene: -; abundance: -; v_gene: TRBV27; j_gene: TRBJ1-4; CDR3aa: CASSLPTTRTNEKLFF; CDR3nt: TGTGCCAGCAGTTTGCCGACGACAAGAACTAATGAAAAACTGTTTTTT
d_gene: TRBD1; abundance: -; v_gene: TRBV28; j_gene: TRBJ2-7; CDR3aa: CASSSGGTGQVEQYF; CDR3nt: TGTGCCAGCAGTTCCGGGGGGACAGGGCAGGTCGAGCAGTACTTC
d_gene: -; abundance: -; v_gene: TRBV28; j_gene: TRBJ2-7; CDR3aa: CASTPVGSSYEQYF; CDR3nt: TGTGCCAGCACCCCGGTCGGGAGCTCCTACGAGCAGTACTTC
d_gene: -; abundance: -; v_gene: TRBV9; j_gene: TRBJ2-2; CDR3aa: CASSDLELPTGELFF; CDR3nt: TGTGCCAGCAGCGACCTCGAACTGCCCACCGGGGAGCTGTTTTTT
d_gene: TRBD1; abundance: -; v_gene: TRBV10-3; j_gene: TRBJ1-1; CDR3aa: CATTLGQGETEAFF; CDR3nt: TGTGCCACCACTCTAGGACAGGGGGAGACTGAAGCTTTCTTT
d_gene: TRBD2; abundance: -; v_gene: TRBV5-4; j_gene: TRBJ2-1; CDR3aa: CASSLAGTSGSQEQFF; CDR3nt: TGTGCCAGCAGCTTGGCCGGGACTAGCGGGAGTCAGGAGCAGTTCTTC
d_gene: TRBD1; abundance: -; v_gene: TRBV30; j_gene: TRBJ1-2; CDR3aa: CAWRDKTGVYGYTF; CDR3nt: TGTGCCTGGAGGGACAAGACAGGGGTCTATGGCTACACCTTC
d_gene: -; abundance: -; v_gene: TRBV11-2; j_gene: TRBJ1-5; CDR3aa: CASSPGGSSIDGQHF; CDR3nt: TGTGCCAGCAGCCCTGGGGGCAGCTCGATCGATGGCCAGCATTTT
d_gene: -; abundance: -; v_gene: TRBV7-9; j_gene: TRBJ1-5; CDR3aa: CSSSYDSSNQPQHF; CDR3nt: TGTTCCAGCAGCTATGACAGCAGCAATCAGCCCCAGCATTTT
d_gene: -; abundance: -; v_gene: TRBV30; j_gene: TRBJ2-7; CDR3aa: CAWSETGREQYF; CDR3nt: TGTGCCTGGAGTGAGACAGGCAGGGAGCAGTACTTC
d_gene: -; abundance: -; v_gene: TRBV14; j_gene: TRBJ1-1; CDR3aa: CASSQFLGNTEAFF; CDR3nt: TGTGCCAGCAGCCAATTCCTCGGGAACACTGAAGCTTTCTTT
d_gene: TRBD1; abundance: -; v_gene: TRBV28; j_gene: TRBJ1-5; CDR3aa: CASSGGQGNQPQHF; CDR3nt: TGTGCCAGCAGCGGAGGACAGGGCAATCAGCCCCAGCATTTT
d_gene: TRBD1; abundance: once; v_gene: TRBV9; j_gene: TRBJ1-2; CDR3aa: CASSLRTGGIYGYTF; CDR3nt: TGTGCCAGCAGCCTCCGGACAGGGGGCATCTATGGCTACACCTTC
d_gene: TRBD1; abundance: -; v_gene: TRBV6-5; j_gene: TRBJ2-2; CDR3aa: CASRQGGNTGELFF; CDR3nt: TGTGCCAGCAGACAGGGGGGGAACACCGGGGAGCTGTTTTTT
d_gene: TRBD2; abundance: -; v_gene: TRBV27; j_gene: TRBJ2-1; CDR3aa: CASSLSRLAVVNEQFF; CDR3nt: TGTGCCAGCAGTTTATCCCGACTAGCGGTGGTGAATGAGCAGTTCTTC
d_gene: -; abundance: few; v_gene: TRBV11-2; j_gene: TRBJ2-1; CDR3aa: CASSPRDGGAEQFF; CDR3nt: TGTGCCAGCAGCCCCCGGGACGGGGGAGCTGAGCAGTTCTTC
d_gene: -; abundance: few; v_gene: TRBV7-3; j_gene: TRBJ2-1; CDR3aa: CASSVPGQYNEQFF; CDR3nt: TGTGCCAGCAGCGTCCCGGGACAATACAATGAGCAGTTCTTC
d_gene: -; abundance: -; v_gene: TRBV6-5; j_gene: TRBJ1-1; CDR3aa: CASSYSSDSEAFF; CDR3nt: TGTGCCAGCAGTTACTCATCCGACAGTGAAGCTTTCTTT
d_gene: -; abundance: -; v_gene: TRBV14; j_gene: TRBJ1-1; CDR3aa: CASSLDSMNTEAFF; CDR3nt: TGTGCCAGCAGCCTGGACAGTATGAACACTGAAGCTTTCTTT
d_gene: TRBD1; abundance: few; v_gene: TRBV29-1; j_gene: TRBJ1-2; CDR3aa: CSVGKGAGYTF; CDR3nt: TGCAGCGTAGGGAAGGGGGCGGGCTACACCTTC
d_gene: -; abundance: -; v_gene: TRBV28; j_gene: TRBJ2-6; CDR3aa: CASSLQNSGANVLTF; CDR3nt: TGTGCCAGCAGTCTTCAGAATTCTGGGGCCAACGTCCTGACTTTC
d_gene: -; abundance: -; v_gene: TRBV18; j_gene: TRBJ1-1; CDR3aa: CASSRLVGGGDTEAFF; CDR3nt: TGTGCCAGCTCACGCTTGGTGGGAGGCGGGGACACTGAAGCTTTCTTT
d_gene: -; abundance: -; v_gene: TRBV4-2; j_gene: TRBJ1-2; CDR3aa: CASSQEDSVIYGYTF; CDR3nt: TGTGCCAGCAGCCAAGAGGACTCGGTAATCTATGGCTACACCTTC
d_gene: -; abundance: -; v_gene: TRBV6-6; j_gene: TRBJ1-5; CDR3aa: CASSFAQGLGNQPQHF; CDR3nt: TGTGCCAGCAGCTTCGCGCAGGGGCTAGGGAATCAGCCCCAGCATTTT
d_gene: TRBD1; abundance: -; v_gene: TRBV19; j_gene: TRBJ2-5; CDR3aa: CASSVGQGVLETQYF; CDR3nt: TGTGCCAGTAGTGTCGGACAGGGAGTCCTGGAGACCCAGTACTTC
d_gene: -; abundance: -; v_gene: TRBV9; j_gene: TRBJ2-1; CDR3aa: CASSVLSGLYNEQFF; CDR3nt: TGTGCCAGCAGCGTACTGAGCGGACTCTACAATGAGCAGTTCTTC
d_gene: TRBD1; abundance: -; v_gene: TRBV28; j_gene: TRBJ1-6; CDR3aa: CASSLDREKPLHF; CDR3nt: TGTGCCAGCAGTCTGGACAGGGAAAAACCCCTCCACTTT
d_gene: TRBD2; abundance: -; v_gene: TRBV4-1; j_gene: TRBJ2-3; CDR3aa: CASSTHRASGSTDTQYF; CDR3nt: TGCGCCAGCAGCACTCATAGGGCTAGCGGGAGTACAGATACGCAGTATTTT